This T cell receptor (beta chain) appears in the sequencing data of a study of early T cells in non-severe SARS-CoV-2 infection. Study details: Sequencing was performed on bulk RNA from unsorted whole blood, leaving chains unpaired.

Individual cDNA molecules were tagged with unique molecular identifiers, the study reported. TCRdb re-called the 5' RACE reads with MiXCR, one entry per CDR3 protein. The sample yields some 29,000 distinct CDR3 sequences, approximately 4.8% seen once. This clonotype was counted many times. Its cognate antigen is unknown. Study-wide results and caveats: VDJdb matching skewed toward anti-spike CD8 responses, missing private and CD4 specificities.

The CDR3 length is 13 residues. The trim removed 5 bases at V and 8 bases at J, leaving 3 bases unmatched. Germline V gene sequence: CDR1 SEHNR, CDR2 FQNEAQ (reference sequence). V usage is TRBV7-9 and J usage is TRBJ1-6; 7 bases align to TRBD1. The material sequenced was whole blood. The TCR originated in an adult who was a healthcare worker with PCR-confirmed SARS-CoV-2 infection or an uninfected control (not recorded which). The CDR3 loop reads CASSVTGDSPLHF. The CDR3 DNA reads TGTGCCAGCAGCGTAACAGGGGATTCACCCCTCCACTTT.